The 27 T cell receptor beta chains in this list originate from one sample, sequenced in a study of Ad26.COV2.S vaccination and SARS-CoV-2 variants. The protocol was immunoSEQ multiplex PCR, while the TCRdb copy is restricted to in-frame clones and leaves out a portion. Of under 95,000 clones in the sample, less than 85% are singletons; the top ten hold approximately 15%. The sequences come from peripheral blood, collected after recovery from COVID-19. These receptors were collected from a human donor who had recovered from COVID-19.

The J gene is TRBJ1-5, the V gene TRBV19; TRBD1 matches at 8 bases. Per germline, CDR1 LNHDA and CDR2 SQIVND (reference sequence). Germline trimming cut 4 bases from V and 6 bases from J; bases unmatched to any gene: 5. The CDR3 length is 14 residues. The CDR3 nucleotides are TGTGCCAGTAGTAGGGACAGGTTAGCTCAGCCCCAGCATTTT. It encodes CASSRDRLAQPQHF.

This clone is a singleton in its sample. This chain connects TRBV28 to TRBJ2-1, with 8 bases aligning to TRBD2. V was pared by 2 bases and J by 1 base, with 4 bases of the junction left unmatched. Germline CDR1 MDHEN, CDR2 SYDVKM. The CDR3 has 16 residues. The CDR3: CASSLGGRLSYNEQFF. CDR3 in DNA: TGTGCCAGCAGTTTAGGCGGGAGGCTTTCCTACAATGAGCAGTTCTTC.

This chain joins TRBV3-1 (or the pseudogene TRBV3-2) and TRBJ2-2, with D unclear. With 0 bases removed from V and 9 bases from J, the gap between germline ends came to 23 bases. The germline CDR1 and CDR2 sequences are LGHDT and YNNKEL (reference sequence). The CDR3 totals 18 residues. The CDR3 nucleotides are TGTGCCAGCAGCCAAGAGTCCGTGGCGGCCCTCCATGTTAGGGAGCTGTTTTTT. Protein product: CASSQESVAALHVRELFF.

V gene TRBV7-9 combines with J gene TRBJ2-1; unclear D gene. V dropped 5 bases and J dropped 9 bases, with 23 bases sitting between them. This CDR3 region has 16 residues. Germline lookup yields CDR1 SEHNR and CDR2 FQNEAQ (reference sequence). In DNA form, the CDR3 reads TGTGCCAGCAGCCCTCACCGGCGAGTGGTCCGCGGTGAGCAGTTCTTC. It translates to CASSPHRRVVRGEQFF.

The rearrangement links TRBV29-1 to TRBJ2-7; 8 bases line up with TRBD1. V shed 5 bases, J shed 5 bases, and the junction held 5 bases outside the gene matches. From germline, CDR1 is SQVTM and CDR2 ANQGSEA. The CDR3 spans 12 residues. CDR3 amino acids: CSVLQGGDEQYF. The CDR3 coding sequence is TGCAGCGTTTTACAGGGGGGCGACGAGCAGTACTTC.

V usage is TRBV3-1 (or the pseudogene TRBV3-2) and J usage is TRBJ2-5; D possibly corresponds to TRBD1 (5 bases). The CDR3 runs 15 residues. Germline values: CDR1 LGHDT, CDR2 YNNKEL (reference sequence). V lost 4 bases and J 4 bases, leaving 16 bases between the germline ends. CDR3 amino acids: CASSPKTGFGETQYF. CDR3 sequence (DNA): TGTGCCAGCAGCCCGAAAACAGGTTTTGGAGAGACCCAGTACTTC.

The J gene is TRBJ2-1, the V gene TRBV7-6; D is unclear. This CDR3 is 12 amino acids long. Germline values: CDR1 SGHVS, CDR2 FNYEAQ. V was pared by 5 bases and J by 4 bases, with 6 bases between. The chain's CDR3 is CASSAQYNEQFF. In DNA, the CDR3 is TGTGCCAGCAGCGCCCAGTACAATGAGCAGTTCTTC. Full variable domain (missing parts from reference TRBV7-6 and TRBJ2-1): GAGVSQSPRYKVTKRGQDVALRCDPISGHVSLYWYRQALGQGPEFLTYFNYEAQQDKSGLPNDRFSAERPEGSISTLTIQRTEQRDSAMYRCASSAQYNEQFFGPGTRLTVL.

The CDR3 reads CSASGGFSYNEQFF. The CDR3 DNA reads TGCAGTGCTAGTGGGGGGTTCTCCTACAATGAGCAGTTCTTC. The V call is TRBV20-1, the J call TRBJ2-1; TRBD2 is a possible D gene (6 bases). CDR3 length equals 14 residues. The germline V and J ends were trimmed by 3 bases and 0 bases, with 9 bases remaining between them. CDR1 is DFQATT, CDR2 SNEGSKA, per germline (reference sequence).

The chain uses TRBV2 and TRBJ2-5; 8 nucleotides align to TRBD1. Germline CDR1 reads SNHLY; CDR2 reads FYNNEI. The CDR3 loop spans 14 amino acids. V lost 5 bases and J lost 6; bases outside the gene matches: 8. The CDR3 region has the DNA TGTGCCAGCAGTTGGACAGGGTGGGAAAAGACCCAGTACTTC. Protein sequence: CASSWTGWEKTQYF.

The CDR3 loop is CASSPREGAPNTGELFF. CDR3 sequence (DNA): TGCGCCAGCAGCCCCAGGGAAGGGGCCCCGAACACCGGGGAGCTGTTTTTT. The V and J genes are TRBV4-1 and TRBJ2-2, with a possible D match to TRBD1 (5 bases). Trimming shortened V by 4 bases and J by 0 bases, and 15 bases separated the two germline ends. Germline lookup yields CDR1 MGHRA and CDR2 YSYEKL. This CDR3 contains 17 residues.

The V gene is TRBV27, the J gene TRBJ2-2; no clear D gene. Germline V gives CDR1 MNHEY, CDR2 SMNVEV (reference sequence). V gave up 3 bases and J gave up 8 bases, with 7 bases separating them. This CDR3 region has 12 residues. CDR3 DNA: TGTGCCAGCAGTTTTCTAAAAGGGGAGCTGTTTTTT. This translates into CASSFLKGELFF.

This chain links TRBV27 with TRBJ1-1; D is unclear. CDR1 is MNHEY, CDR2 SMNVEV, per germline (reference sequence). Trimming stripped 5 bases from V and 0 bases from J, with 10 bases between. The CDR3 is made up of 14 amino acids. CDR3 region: CASSPTSMNTEAFF. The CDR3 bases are TGTGCCAGCAGTCCGACTAGCATGAACACTGAAGCTTTCTTT.

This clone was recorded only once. Written as DNA, the CDR3 is TGTGCCAGCAGTTACTTCGGGACTAGTAGGTATGAGCAGTTCTTC. Protein: CASSYFGTSRYEQFF. The V call is TRBV6-5, the J call TRBJ2-1; TRBD2 aligns across 8 bases. Trimming at V came to 1 base and at J to 8 bases, leaving 7 bases not matched to a gene. CDR1 and CDR2 (germline): MNHEY, SVGAGI. CDR3 size: 15 residues.

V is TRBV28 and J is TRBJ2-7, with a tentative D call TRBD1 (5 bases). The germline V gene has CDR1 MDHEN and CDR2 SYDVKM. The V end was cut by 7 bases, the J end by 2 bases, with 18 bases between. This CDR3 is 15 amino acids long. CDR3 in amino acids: CASTQIEQGTYEQYF. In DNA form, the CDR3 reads TGTGCCAGCACCCAAATTGAGCAGGGTACCTACGAGCAGTACTTC.

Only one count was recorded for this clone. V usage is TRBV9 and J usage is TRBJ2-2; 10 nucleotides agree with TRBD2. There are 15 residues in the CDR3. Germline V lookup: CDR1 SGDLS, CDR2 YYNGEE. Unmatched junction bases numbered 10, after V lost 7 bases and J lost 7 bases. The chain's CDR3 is CASGTSGTGGGELFF. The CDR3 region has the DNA TGTGCCAGCGGAACTAGCGGGACCGGTGGCGGGGAGCTGTTTTTT.

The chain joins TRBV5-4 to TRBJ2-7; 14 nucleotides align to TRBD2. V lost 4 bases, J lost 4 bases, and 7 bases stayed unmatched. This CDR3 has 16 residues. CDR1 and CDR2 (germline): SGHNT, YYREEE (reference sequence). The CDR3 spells CASSTGTSGRVYEQYF. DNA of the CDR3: TGTGCCAGCAGCACCGGGACTAGCGGGAGAGTTTACGAGCAGTACTTC.

The CDR3 loop is CASSVTGTTYEQYF. CDR3 sequence (DNA): TGCGCCAGCAGCGTTACCGGGACGACCTACGAGCAGTACTTC. V and J are TRBV5-1 and TRBJ2-7, with D tentatively TRBD1 or TRBD2 (5 bases each). V was trimmed by 4 bases and J by 2 bases, leaving 13 bases between them. Germline V CDR1 and CDR2: SGHRS, YFSETQ. The CDR3 is 14 amino acids. Using reference TRBV5-1 and TRBJ2-7 for the parts outside the CDR3, the full variable domain is KAGVTQTPRYLIKTRGQQVTLSCSPISGHRSVSWYQQTPGQGLQFLFEYFSETQRNKGNFPGRFSGRQFSNSRSEMNVSTLELGDSALYLCASSVTGTTYEQYFGPGTRLTVT.

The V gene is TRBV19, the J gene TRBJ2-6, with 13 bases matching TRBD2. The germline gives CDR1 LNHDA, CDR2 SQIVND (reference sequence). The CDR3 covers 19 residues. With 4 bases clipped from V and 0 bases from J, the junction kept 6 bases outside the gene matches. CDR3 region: CASSTLLAGGSSGANVLTF. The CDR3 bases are TGTGCCAGTAGTACCTTACTAGCGGGAGGGTCCTCTGGGGCCAACGTCCTGACTTTC.

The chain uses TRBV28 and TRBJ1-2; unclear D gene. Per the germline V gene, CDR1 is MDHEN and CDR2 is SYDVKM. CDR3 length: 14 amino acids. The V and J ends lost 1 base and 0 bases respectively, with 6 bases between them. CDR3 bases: TGTGCCAGCAGTTTATACTCTACTAACTATGGCTACACCTTC. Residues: CASSLYSTNYGYTF.

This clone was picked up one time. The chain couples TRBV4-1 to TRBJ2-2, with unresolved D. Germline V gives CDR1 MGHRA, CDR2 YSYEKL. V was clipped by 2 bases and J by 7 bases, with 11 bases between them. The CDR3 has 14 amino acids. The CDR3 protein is CASSQLKSNGELFF. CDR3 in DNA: TGCGCCAGCAGCCAATTGAAGTCTAACGGGGAGCTGTTTTTT.

CDR3 in DNA: TGTGCCAGCAGCTTGGGGCAGGGAAGGTACGAGCAGTACTTC. It translates to CASSLGQGRYEQYF. This sequence joins TRBV5-4 and TRBJ2-7, with D perhaps TRBD1 (5 bases). There are 14 residues in the CDR3. The V gene's germline CDR1 is SGHNT and CDR2 YYREEE (reference sequence). V was pared by 0 bases and J by 4 bases, with 11 bases between.

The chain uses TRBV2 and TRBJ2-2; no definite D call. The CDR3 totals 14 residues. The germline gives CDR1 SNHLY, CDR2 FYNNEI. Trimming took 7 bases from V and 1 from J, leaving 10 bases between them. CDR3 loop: CASKGPLNTGELFF. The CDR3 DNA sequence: TGTGCCAGCAAAGGGCCCCTGAACACCGGGGAGCTGTTTTTT.

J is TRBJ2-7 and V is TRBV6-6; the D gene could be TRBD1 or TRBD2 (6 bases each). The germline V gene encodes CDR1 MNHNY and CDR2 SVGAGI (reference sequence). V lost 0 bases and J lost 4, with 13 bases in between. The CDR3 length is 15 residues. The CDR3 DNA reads TGTGCCAGCAGTTACTCGATTCGGGGGCTTTACGAGCAGTACTTC. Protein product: CASSYSIRGLYEQYF.

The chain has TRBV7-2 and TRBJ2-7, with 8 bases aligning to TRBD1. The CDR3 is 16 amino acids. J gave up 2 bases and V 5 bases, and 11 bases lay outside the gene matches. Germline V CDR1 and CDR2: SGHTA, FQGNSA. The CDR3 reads CASSTTGQVVAYEQYF. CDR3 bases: TGTGCCAGCAGCACCACGGGACAGGTGGTAGCCTACGAGCAGTACTTC.

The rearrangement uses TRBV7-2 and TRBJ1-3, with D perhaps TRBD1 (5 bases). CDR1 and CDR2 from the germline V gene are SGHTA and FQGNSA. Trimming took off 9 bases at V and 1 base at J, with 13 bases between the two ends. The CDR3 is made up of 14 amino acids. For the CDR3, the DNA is TGTGCCAGTGGACGAGCAGGGTCTGGAAACACCATATATTTT. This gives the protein CASGRAGSGNTIYF. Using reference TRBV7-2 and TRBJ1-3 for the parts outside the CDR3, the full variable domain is GAGVSQSPSNKVTEKGKDVELRCDPISGHTALYWYRQSLGQGLEFLIYFQGNSAPDKSGLPSDRFSAERTGGSVSTLTIQRTQQEDSAVYLCASGRAGSGNTIYFGEGSWLTVV.

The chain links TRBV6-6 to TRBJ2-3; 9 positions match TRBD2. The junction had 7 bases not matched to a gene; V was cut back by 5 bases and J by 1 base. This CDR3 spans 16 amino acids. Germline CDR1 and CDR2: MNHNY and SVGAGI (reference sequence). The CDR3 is CASSRGRGFGTDTQYF. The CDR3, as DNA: TGTGCCAGCAGTCGCGGGAGGGGTTTCGGCACAGATACGCAGTATTTT.

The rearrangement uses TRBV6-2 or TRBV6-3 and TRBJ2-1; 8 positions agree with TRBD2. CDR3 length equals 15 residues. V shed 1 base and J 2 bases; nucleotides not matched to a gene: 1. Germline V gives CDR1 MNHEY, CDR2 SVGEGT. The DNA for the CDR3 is TGTGCCAGCAGTTACTTTAGCGGGACCTACAATGAGCAGTTCTTC. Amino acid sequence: CASSYFSGTYNEQFF.